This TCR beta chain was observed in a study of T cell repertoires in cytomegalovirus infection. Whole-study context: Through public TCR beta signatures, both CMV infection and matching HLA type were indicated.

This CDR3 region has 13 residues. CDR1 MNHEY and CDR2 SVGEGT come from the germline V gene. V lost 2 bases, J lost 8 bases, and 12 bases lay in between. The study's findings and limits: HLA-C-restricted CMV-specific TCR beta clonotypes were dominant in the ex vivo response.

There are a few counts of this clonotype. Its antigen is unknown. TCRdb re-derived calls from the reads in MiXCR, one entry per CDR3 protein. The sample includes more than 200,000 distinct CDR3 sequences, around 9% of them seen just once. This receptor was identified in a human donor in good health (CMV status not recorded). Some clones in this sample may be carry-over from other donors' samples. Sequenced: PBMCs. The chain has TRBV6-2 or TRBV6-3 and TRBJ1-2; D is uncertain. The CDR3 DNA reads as TGTGCCAGCAGTTACGAGTTCAGTCGGGGCTACACCTTC. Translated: CASSYEFSRGYTF.